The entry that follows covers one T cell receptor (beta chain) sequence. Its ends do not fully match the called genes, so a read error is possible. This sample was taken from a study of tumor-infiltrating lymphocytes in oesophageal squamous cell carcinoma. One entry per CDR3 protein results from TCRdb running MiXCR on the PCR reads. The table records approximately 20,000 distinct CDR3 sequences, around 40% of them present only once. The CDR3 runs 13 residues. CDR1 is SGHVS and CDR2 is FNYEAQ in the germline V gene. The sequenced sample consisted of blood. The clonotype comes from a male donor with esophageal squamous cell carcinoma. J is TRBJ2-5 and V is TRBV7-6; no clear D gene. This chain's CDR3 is CASSLLAWETQYF. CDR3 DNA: TGTGCTAGCAGCTTATTAGCCTGGGAGACCCAGTACTTC.